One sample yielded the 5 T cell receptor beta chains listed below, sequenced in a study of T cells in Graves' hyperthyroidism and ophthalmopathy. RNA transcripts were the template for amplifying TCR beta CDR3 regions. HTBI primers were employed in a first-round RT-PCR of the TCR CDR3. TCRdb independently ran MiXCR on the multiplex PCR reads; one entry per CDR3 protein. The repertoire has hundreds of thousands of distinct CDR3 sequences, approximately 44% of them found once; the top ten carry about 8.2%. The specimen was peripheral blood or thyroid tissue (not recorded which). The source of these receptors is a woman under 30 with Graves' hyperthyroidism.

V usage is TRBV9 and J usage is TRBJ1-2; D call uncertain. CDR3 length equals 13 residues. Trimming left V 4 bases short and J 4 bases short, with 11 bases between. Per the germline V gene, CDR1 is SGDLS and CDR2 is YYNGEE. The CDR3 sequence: CASSPRGLYGYTF. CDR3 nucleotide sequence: TGTGCCAGCAGCCCTCGTGGCCTCTATGGCTACACCTTC.

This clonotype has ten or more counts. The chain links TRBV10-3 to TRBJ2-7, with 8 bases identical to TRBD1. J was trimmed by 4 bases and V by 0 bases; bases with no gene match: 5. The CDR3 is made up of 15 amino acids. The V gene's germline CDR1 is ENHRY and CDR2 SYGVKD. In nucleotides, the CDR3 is TGTGCCATCAGTGAGTCAAGGACAGGGAGGTACGAGCAGTACTTC. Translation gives CAISESRTGRYEQYF.

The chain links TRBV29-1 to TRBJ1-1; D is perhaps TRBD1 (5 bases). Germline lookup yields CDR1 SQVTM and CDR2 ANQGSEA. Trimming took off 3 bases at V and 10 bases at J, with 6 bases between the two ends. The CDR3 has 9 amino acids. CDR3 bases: TGCAGCGTTGATGGGGCAGCTTTCTTT. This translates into CSVDGAAFF.

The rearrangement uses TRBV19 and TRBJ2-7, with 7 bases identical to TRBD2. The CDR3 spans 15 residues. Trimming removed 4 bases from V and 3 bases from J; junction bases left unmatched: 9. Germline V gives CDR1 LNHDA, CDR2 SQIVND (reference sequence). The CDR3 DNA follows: TGTGCCAGTAGTACCGGACTAGGTCTGTTCTACGAGCAGTACTTC. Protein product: CASSTGLGLFYEQYF.

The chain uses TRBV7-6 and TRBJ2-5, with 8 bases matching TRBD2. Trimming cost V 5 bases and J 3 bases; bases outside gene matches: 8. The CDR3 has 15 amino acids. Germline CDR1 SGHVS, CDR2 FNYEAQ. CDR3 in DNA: TGTGCCAGCAGCCCCTCTCCGGGAGGGAAAGAGACCCAGTACTTC. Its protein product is CASSPSPGGKETQYF.